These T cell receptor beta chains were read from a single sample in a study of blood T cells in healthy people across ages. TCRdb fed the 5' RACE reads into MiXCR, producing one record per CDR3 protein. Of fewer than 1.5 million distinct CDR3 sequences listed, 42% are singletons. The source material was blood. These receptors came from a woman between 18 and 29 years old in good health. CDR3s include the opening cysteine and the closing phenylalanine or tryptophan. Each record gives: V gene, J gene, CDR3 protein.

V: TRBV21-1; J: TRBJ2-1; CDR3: CASPLSDNEQFF
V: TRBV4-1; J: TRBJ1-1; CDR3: CASSALAGNRNEAFF
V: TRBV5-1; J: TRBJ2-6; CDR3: CASSLGQASSGANVLTF
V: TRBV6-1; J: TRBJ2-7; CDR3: CASSLYPREQYF
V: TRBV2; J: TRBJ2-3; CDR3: CASSEKGLAVTDTQYF
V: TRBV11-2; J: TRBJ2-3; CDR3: CASSPGGPSTDTQYF
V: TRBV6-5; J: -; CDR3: CASSYPPGYEQYF
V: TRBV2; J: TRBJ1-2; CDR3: CASGQDVANHGYTF
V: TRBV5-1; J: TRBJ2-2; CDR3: CASSNTQGWTGELFF
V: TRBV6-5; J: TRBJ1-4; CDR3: CASSSGPRGRNEKLFF
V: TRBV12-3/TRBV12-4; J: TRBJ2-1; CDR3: CASSQGLGEAGYNEQFF
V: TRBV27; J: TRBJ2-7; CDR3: CASSLRAYTYEQYF